The clone carrying this T cell receptor (beta chain) was counted between two and nine times. PCR primers comprised 60 Vbeta and 13 Jbeta primers. Profiling relied on immunoSEQ multiplex PCR, and the TCRdb table lists in-frame clones only, not all of them. The sample shows approximately 150,000 clones, around 81% of them seen only once. From germline, CDR1 is MNHNY and CDR2 SVGAGI (reference sequence). The CDR3 is made up of 14 amino acids. V was clipped by 6 bases and J by 1 base, with 11 bases between them. The entry originates in a study of cytomegalovirus exposure and HLA in healthy donors. Specimen: PBMCs. The rearrangement links TRBV6-6 to TRBJ2-3; D remains unclear. This clonotype was obtained from a young woman in good health and CMV-seropositive. CDR3 sequence (DNA): TGTGCCAGCAGCGATAGCCGCCGCACAGATACGCAGTATTTT. This codes for CASSDSRRTDTQYF.